This record covers a single TCR beta chain. The CDR3 runs 17 residues. Germline values: CDR1 LNHNV, CDR2 YYDKDF (reference sequence). Trimming pared 3 bases from V and 0 bases from J, leaving 17 bases between. Original processing methods: Using reference gene primer amplification, nucleated cell counts were estimated. The method was immunoSEQ multiplex PCR; TCRdb's version includes in-frame clones alone and lacks a portion of them. V and J calls and clone size are copied from that table; D and trimming were computed from the DNA. The sample has around 27,000 clones, roughly 94% seen once. These data are taken from a study of blood T cell repertoires in COVID-19. At the level of the study: The United States, Italy and Spain provided the acute and convalescent COVID-19 samples. T cells, B-cell-depleted T cells, or PBMCs supplied cDNA or gDNA.

The source material was peripheral blood. The receptor was isolated from a human donor with active COVID-19. The donor label of this sample is uncertain. V is TRBV15 and J is TRBJ1-1; D may be TRBD1 (5 bases). The CDR3 region has the DNA TGTGCCACCAGCAGGGCTAGGGGCAGTCAAATGAACACTGAAGCTTTCTTT. It translates to CATSRARGSQMNTEAFF.